Listed here are 31 T cell receptor beta chains from one sample, sequenced in a study of T cells in Graves' hyperthyroidism and ophthalmopathy. The source material, RNA transcripts, was used to amplify TCR beta CDR3 regions. TCR CDR3 regions were first amplified by RT-PCR with HTBI primers. One entry per CDR3 protein, called by TCRdb with MiXCR from the multiplex PCR reads. The sample includes over 200,000 distinct CDR3 sequences, about 16% of them seen just once. The specimen sequenced was blood. The receptors shown here come from a man aged 35-49 years with Graves' hyperthyroidism.

This sequence joins TRBV5-8 and TRBJ1-2; unclear D gene. The ends were cut back, 0 bases at V and 2 bases at J, with 8 bases in the middle. Germline CDR1 SGHTS, CDR2 YDEGEE. The CDR3 is 14 amino acids. CDR3 in amino acids: CASSLVGFNYGYTF. The CDR3, as DNA: TGTGCCAGCAGCTTGGTCGGTTTCAACTATGGCTACACCTTC.

This clonotype was detected many times. The V call is TRBV28, the J call TRBJ2-5; maybe TRBD2 (7 bases). V lost 2 bases to trimming and J lost 5 bases, with 12 bases between them. The CDR3 is 14 amino acids. Germline lookup yields CDR1 MDHEN and CDR2 SYDVKM. CDR3 region: CASSLGGGGETQYF. Written as DNA, the CDR3 is TGTGCCAGCAGTTTAGGGGGGGGGGGCGAGACCCAGTACTTC.

There are a few counts of this clonotype. Written as DNA, the CDR3 is TGTGCCAGCTCACGAGACGCCACCTCCTTTCGTAACTATGGCTACACCTTC. Its translation is CASSRDATSFRNYGYTF. This chain joins TRBV18 and TRBJ1-2; D remains ambiguous. Germline CDR1 and CDR2: KGHSH and LQKENI. V was cut by 4 bases and J by 1 base, with 19 bases left in between. The CDR3 contains 17 residues.

This chain connects TRBV6-1 to TRBJ1-2, with D perhaps matching TRBD1 (6 bases). The CDR3 totals 13 residues. Per the germline V gene, CDR1 is MNHNS and CDR2 is SASEGT. V gave up 6 bases and J gave up 5 bases, with 13 bases separating them. CDR3 sequence reads: CASRGGSWYGYTF. The DNA of the CDR3 is TGTGCCAGCAGGGGGGGCAGCTGGTATGGCTACACCTTC.

This chain links TRBV28 with TRBJ1-3; D may be TRBD1 (5 bases). Germline V gene data show CDR1 as MDHEN and CDR2 as SYDVKM. The CDR3 has 17 residues. Trimming pared 8 bases from V and 0 bases from J, leaving 20 bases between. CDR3 in DNA: TGTGCCAGCGGGGCAGGGTCGGATCTCCTCTCTGGAAACACCATATATTTT. Its protein product is CASGAGSDLLSGNTIYF.

The V and J genes are TRBV7-3 and TRBJ2-5; possibly TRBD1 for D (6 bases). CDR1 and CDR2 (germline): SGHTA, FQGTGA. The CDR3 is 13 amino acids. V dropped 5 bases and J dropped 4 bases, with 11 bases sitting between them. CDR3 amino acids: CASSTTGRETQYF. CDR3 bases: TGTGCCAGCAGCACGACAGGACGAGAGACCCAGTACTTC.

V gene TRBV11-2 combines with J gene TRBJ1-1; TRBD1 agrees at 7 bases. From germline, CDR1 is SGHAT and CDR2 FQNNGV. The CDR3 is 15 residues long. V shed 5 bases, J shed 11 bases, and the junction held 17 bases outside the gene matches. The CDR3 region has the DNA TGTGCCAGCAGCACCAACAGGGGTAGTCCCTCGTCCGCTTTCTTT. Amino acids: CASSTNRGSPSSAFF. Supplemented by reference TRBV11-2 and TRBJ1-1, the full variable domain reads EAGVAQSPRYKIIEKRQSVAFWCNPISGHATLYWYQQILGQGPKLLIQFQNNGVVDDSQLPKDRFSAERLKGVDSTLKIQPAKLEDSAVYLCASSTNRGSPSSAFFGQGTRLTVV.

The chain employs TRBV7-2 and TRBJ2-2, with D tentatively TRBD1 (5 bases). The CDR3 spans 16 residues. V lost 5 bases to trimming and J lost 2 bases, with 15 bases between them. Germline V CDR1 and CDR2: SGHTA, FQGNSA. CDR3 in DNA: TGTGCCAGCAGCCATAGGGGTTTTGTCAACACCGGGGAGCTGTTTTTT. This codes for CASSHRGFVNTGELFF.

This clonotype was found many times. V usage is TRBV7-6 and J usage is TRBJ1-1, with TRBD1 matching 8 bases. The CDR3 runs to 18 residues. In germline, CDR1 is SGHVS, CDR2 FNYEAQ. V gave up 2 bases and J gave up 4 bases; unmatched junction bases: 15. The CDR3 is CASSLSNPGQGRATEAFF. The CDR3 DNA reads as TGTGCCAGCAGCTTATCAAACCCCGGACAGGGCCGTGCCACTGAAGCTTTCTTT. Filled out from reference TRBV7-6 and TRBJ1-1, the complete variable domain reads GAGVSQSPRYKVTKRGQDVALRCDPISGHVSLYWYRQALGQGPEFLTYFNYEAQQDKSGLPNDRFSAERPEGSISTLTIQRTEQRDSAMYRCASSLSNPGQGRATEAFFGQGTRLTVV.

This clonotype was seen many times. The CDR3 coding sequence is TGTGCCAGTAGTATCAACGACAGGGATACGTCTTTCTTT. Encoded protein: CASSINDRDTSFF. The chain combines TRBV19 with TRBJ1-1; 7 bases fit TRBD1. CDR3 length: 13 residues. Germline V lookup: CDR1 LNHDA, CDR2 SQIVND (reference sequence). The J segment lost 12 bases and the V segment lost 3 bases, leaving 10 bases of the junction unmatched.

This clonotype was seen ten or more times. The genes are TRBV6-2 or TRBV6-3 and TRBJ2-3; possible D gene TRBD1, 6 bases. V lost 0 bases to trimming and J lost 1 base, with 11 bases between them. The CDR3 extends over 16 amino acids. The V gene's germline CDR1 is MNHEY and CDR2 SVGEGT. The CDR3 nucleotides are TGTGCCAGCAGTTACTCTGGGGGCGACGGCACAGATACGCAGTATTTT. Residues: CASSYSGGDGTDTQYF.

Many counts were recorded for this clonotype. V is TRBV11-1 and J is TRBJ2-5; D remains ambiguous. V was shortened by 5 bases and J by 7 bases, with 11 bases between the two germline ends. Germline V gene data show CDR1 as SGHAT and CDR2 as FQDESV (reference sequence). The CDR3 runs to 12 residues. The CDR3 DNA follows: TGTGCCAGCAGCCAATCCCGTGGGACCCAGTACTTC. Protein sequence: CASSQSRGTQYF.

This clonotype was counted at least ten times. The chain joins TRBV6-1 to TRBJ2-2, with TRBD1 matching over 9 bases. The V segment lost 4 bases and the J segment 4 bases; nucleotides outside the gene matches: 4. The germline CDR1 and CDR2 sequences are MNHNS and SASEGT. The CDR3 is 15 residues long. CDR3 bases: TGTGCCAGCAGTGGGGACAGGGCAACCACCGGGGAGCTGTTTTTT. Translation: CASSGDRATTGELFF.

The chain carries TRBV10-1 and TRBJ1-5; D unresolved. The CDR3 has 11 residues. Per the germline V gene, CDR1 is WNHNN and CDR2 is SYGVQD (reference sequence). V was clipped by 8 bases and J by 9 bases, with 11 bases between them. The CDR3 bases are TGCGCCAGCGGCCCCGTCGGGCCCCAGCATTTT. It is translated as CASGPVGPQHF.

The chain joins TRBV11-2 to TRBJ2-7, with a tentative D call TRBD2 (5 bases). Between the trimmed V and J ends, which lost 1 base and 2 bases, there was a span of 9 bases. CDR1 SGHAT and CDR2 FQNNGV come from the germline V gene. The CDR3 has 14 amino acids. The DNA for the CDR3 is TGTGCCAGCAGCTTAGGAGGGAAGCCCTACGAGCAGTACTTC. Translated, it gives CASSLGGKPYEQYF. Drawing the rest from reference TRBV11-2 and TRBJ2-7, the complete variable domain is EAGVAQSPRYKIIEKRQSVAFWCNPISGHATLYWYQQILGQGPKLLIQFQNNGVVDDSQLPKDRFSAERLKGVDSTLKIQPAKLEDSAVYLCASSLGGKPYEQYFGPGTRLTVT.

This clonotype has a count of ten or more. The chain combines TRBV2 with TRBJ1-1; D gene unclear. Per the germline V gene, CDR1 is SNHLY and CDR2 is FYNNEI. Deletions cut 7 bases from V and 4 bases from J, with 13 bases between. The CDR3 consists of 13 residues. CDR3 DNA: TGTGCCAGCATTCCCGTCCGGAGCACTGAAGCTTTCTTT. Amino acids: CASIPVRSTEAFF.

This clonotype was picked up many times. The chain carries TRBV2 and TRBJ2-1, with 8 nucleotides matching TRBD2. Per the germline V gene, CDR1 is SNHLY and CDR2 is FYNNEI. This CDR3 spans 15 amino acids. V shed 3 bases, J shed 7 bases, and the junction held 8 bases outside the gene matches. The CDR3 is CASSDFGGAENEQFF. CDR3 nucleotides: TGTGCCAGCAGTGATTTCGGGGGGGCTGAGAATGAGCAGTTCTTC.

This clonotype came up many times. The chain recombines TRBV6-1 with TRBJ1-1; 8 nucleotides agree with TRBD1. Germline CDR1 is MNHNS and CDR2 is SASEGT. This CDR3 comprises 15 residues. The J segment lost 4 bases and the V segment lost 6 bases, leaving 10 bases of the junction unmatched. The CDR3 region is CASSSLSQGATEAFF. CDR3 DNA sequence: TGTGCCAGCAGCAGCCTCTCTCAGGGGGCCACTGAAGCTTTCTTT.

In its sample, this clonotype was seen a few times. V is TRBV20-1 and J is TRBJ2-3; 15 bases are shared with TRBD2. CDR3 length: 17 amino acids. The V gene end was trimmed by 3 bases and the J gene end by 6 bases; junction bases not matched to a gene: 10. Germline V gene lookup returns CDR1 DFQATT and CDR2 SNEGSKA (reference sequence). CDR3 DNA: TGCAGTGCTAGGGGACTAGCGGGGGGCTACTTATCCGATACGCAGTATTTT. This codes for CSARGLAGGYLSDTQYF.

This clonotype has just a few counts. This chain joins TRBV12-3 or TRBV12-4 and TRBJ1-5, with D hard to call. The CDR3 sequence is 14 residues long. Trimming took off 6 bases at V and 7 bases at J, with 16 bases between the two ends. CDR3: CASSQLQDGQPQHF. DNA of the CDR3: TGTGCCAGCAGCCAACTACAAGACGGACAGCCCCAGCATTTT.

The chain joins TRBV27 to TRBJ2-5, with 8 positions matching TRBD1. Germline CDR1 reads MNHEY; CDR2 reads SMNVEV (reference sequence). CDR3 length: 15 amino acids. V was clipped by 5 bases and J by 2 bases; unmatched bases: 7. The CDR3 DNA follows: TGTGCCAGCAGTCCGGAATGGACAGGGCAAGAGACCCAGTACTTC. Its translation is CASSPEWTGQETQYF.

The chain has TRBV6-2 or TRBV6-3 and TRBJ2-7, with 7 bases that match TRBD2. V lost 6 bases, J lost 1 base, and 3 bases stayed unmatched. The CDR3 runs 13 residues. In germline, CDR1 is MNHEY, CDR2 SVGEGT. CDR3 sequence (DNA): TGTGCCAGCAGGGCTAGCGGATCCTACGAGCAGTACTTC. Protein: CASRASGSYEQYF.

The sample holds a few counts of this clonotype. V is TRBV6-4 and J is TRBJ2-1; 9 positions agree with TRBD1. The V gene's germline CDR1 is MRHNA and CDR2 SNTAGT. The V segment lost 7 bases and the J segment 7 bases; nucleotides outside the gene matches: 11. The length of the CDR3 is 15 residues. The CDR3 nucleotides read TGTGCCAGCACTCAACAGGGGGCTCTCGGTAATGAGCAGTTCTTC. As protein: CASTQQGALGNEQFF.

This clonotype was counted many times. The V and J genes are TRBV28 and TRBJ1-2; D is perhaps TRBD1 (6 bases). The CDR3 runs 15 residues. Trimming took off 3 bases at V and 0 bases at J, with 11 bases between the two ends. Germline lookup yields CDR1 MDHEN and CDR2 SYDVKM. The chain's CDR3 is CASSFRAGANYGYTF. For the CDR3, the DNA is TGTGCCAGCAGTTTTCGGGCAGGGGCTAACTATGGCTACACCTTC.

This clonotype was picked up many times. The gene calls are TRBV10-3 and TRBJ2-7; 11 positions match TRBD2. The CDR3 spans 13 residues. CDR1 is ENHRY, CDR2 SYGVKD, per germline. V lost 7 bases, J lost 5 bases, and 4 bases stayed unmatched. CDR3 in DNA: TGTGCCATCAAGGAGACTAGCGGGGACGAGCAGTACTTC. This codes for CAIKETSGDEQYF.

V usage is TRBV10-3 and J usage is TRBJ1-3; 8 nucleotides agree with TRBD1. The CDR3 totals 15 residues. Looked up from germline, CDR1 is ENHRY and CDR2 is SYGVKD. V lost 4 bases to trimming and J lost 3 bases; unmatched junction nucleotides: 5. The CDR3 DNA follows: TGTGCCATCAGTGCTACAGGGGGTGGTGGAAACACCATATATTTT. Protein: CAISATGGGGNTIYF.

This clonotype was seen repeatedly, ten times or more. This chain links TRBV7-8 with TRBJ2-2; a possible D gene is TRBD1 (5 bases). The V and J ends lost 1 base and 4 bases respectively, with 13 bases between them. Germline loops: CDR1 SGHVS, CDR2 FQNEAQ. The CDR3 has 16 residues. Here the CDR3 reads CASSLGSGRITGELFF. DNA of the CDR3: TGTGCCAGCAGCTTAGGTTCAGGGCGCATCACCGGGGAGCTGTTTTTT.

This clonotype was observed a handful of times. This CDR3 is CAPRRTQYF. As DNA, the CDR3 is TGTGCCCCCCGACGGACCCAGTACTTC. The chain is built from TRBV7-3 and TRBJ2-5; D ambiguous. The CDR3 contains 9 residues. The V end lost 11 bases, the J end lost 7 bases, and 8 bases lay between the germline ends. Germline CDR1 SGHTA, CDR2 FQGTGA.

This chain joins TRBV12-3 or TRBV12-4 and TRBJ2-2; D not certain. The CDR3 contains 15 residues. Trimming removed 6 bases at V and 2 bases at J, with 13 bases between. CDR3 bases: TGTGCCAGCAGGGCCGGGCCCACTAACACCGGGGAGCTGTTTTTT. Translation: CASRAGPTNTGELFF.

This clonotype has ten or more counts. DNA for the CDR3: TGTGCCAGCAGTTTTGGGGGCGAGGAAACTGAAGCTTTCTTT. As protein: CASSFGGEETEAFF. The chain carries TRBV28 and TRBJ1-1; D might be TRBD1 (6 bases). From germline, CDR1 is MDHEN and CDR2 SYDVKM. This CDR3 contains 14 residues. V was shortened by 3 bases and J by 5 bases, with 13 bases between the two germline ends.

The V gene is TRBV5-4, the J gene TRBJ1-2; no firm D call. This CDR3 region has 14 residues. CDR1 and CDR2 from the germline V gene are SGHNT and YYREEE (reference sequence). V was pared by 0 bases and J by 3 bases, with 9 bases between. CDR3 sequence reads: CASSLAQSDYGYTF. CDR3 coding DNA: TGTGCCAGCAGCTTGGCCCAATCAGACTATGGCTACACCTTC.